This entry concerns a single T cell receptor (beta chain). TCRdb's table, derived via immunoSEQ multiplex PCR, lists solely in-frame clones and lacks some. Counted here are fewer than 200,000 clones, around 85% occurring once; the ten biggest clones make up approximately 1.1%. Between the trimmed V and J ends, which lost 7 bases and 1 base, there was a span of 11 bases. Germline-derived CDR1 and CDR2 are MNHEY and SVGAGI. The CDR3 runs 14 residues. The data are from a study of blood T cell repertoires in COVID-19. The TCR was taken from a man between 60 and 75 years old who had recovered from COVID-19. Sequencing was done on a sample of peripheral blood. This chain links TRBV6-5 with TRBJ1-5, with D unclear. The CDR3 sequence: CASTSGQSNQPQHF. For the CDR3, the DNA is TGTGCCAGCACGAGCGGCCAGAGCAATCAGCCCCAGCATTTT.